The clone carrying this T cell receptor (beta chain) was observed once. Its antigen is unidentified. Just one base apart from a much larger clone, this may be a read error. Hyperthyroidism had been newly diagnosed in patients aged 18 to 65, and its duration was under 2 months. CDR1 and CDR2 from the germline V gene are LGHDT and YNNKEL (reference sequence). This CDR3 has 16 amino acids. Trimming cost V 6 bases and J 2 bases, with 19 bases left between them. The data were taken from a study of T cells in Graves' hyperthyroidism and ophthalmopathy. From RNA transcripts, TCR beta CDR3 regions were amplified. When the TCR CDR3 underwent first-round RT-PCR, the HTBI primer set was used. One entry per CDR3 protein, called by TCRdb with MiXCR from the multiplex PCR reads. Altogether a few hundred thousand distinct CDR3 sequences are present, around 14% being singletons, with the ten largest covering more than 4.5%.

Study-wide results and limits: Most expanded thyroid clonotypes above 0.001 also appeared in blood.

The receptor was isolated from a woman under 40 with Graves' hyperthyroidism that later progressed to Graves' ophthalmopathy. The sequencing sample was made of blood. The chain couples TRBV3-1 to TRBJ1-1; a possible D gene is TRBD1 (5 bases). The CDR3 sequence is CASSSGTASLNTEAFF. DNA of the CDR3: TGTGCCAGCAGTTCAGGGACCGCGTCCCTTAACACTGAAGCTTTCTTT.